Shown below are 8 T cell receptor beta chains from a single sample sequenced in a study of blood T cell repertoires in COVID-19. Using immunoSEQ multiplex PCR, the repertoire was profiled, and TCRdb retains in-frame clones only, with some absent. There are some 180,000 clones in the sample; 79% occur only once, and around 20% lies in the top ten. The sequenced sample consisted of PBMCs or T cells enriched from blood (not recorded which). These receptors all come from a woman aged 65 to 85 in a cohort exposed to, infected with or recovered from COVID-19 (not recorded which).

This clone was seen only once. V is TRBV28 and J is TRBJ1-5, with D hard to call. The CDR3 covers 15 residues. V was clipped by 2 bases and J by 5 bases, with 13 bases between them. The germline CDR1 and CDR2 sequences are MDHEN and SYDVKM. CDR3 sequence reads: CASSLGAMVDQPQHF. The CDR3 nucleotides are TGTGCCAGCAGTTTAGGAGCAATGGTGGATCAGCCCCAGCATTTT.

The genes are TRBV9 and TRBJ2-7; TRBD2 agrees at 12 bases. V shed 4 bases, J shed 2 bases, and the junction held 10 bases outside the gene matches. CDR1 and CDR2 (germline): SGDLS, YYNGEE. The CDR3 totals 17 residues. CDR3 protein: CASSPGLAGKVAYEQYF. The CDR3 bases are TGTGCCAGCAGCCCCGGACTAGCGGGAAAAGTTGCCTACGAGCAGTACTTC.

The chain uses TRBV7-2 and TRBJ2-1; 7 positions match TRBD1. CDR3 size: 15 residues. With 2 bases clipped from V and 1 base from J, the junction kept 2 bases outside the gene matches. The germline V gene has CDR1 SGHTA and CDR2 FQGNSA. The chain's CDR3 is CASSLQTGSYNEQFF. CDR3 DNA: TGTGCCAGCAGCTTACAGACAGGGTCCTACAATGAGCAGTTCTTC.

The V gene is TRBV2, the J gene TRBJ1-6, with D unclear. The CDR3 is 16 residues long. V was pared by 10 bases and J by 2 bases, with 18 bases between. Per the germline V gene, CDR1 is SNHLY and CDR2 is FYNNEI. The chain's CDR3 is CAIRRGSGAYNSPLHF. CDR3 in DNA: TGTGCCATCAGACGGGGTAGTGGTGCCTATAATTCACCCCTCCACTTT.

V gene TRBV19 combines with J gene TRBJ2-7; TRBD1 matches 10 bases. The V gene end was trimmed by 0 bases and the J gene end by 8 bases; junction bases not matched to a gene: 4. The CDR3 spans 14 residues. Germline CDR1 LNHDA, CDR2 SQIVND (reference sequence). The CDR3 DNA is TGTGCCAGTAGTATAGAGACAGGGGGCCGAAAGCAGTACTTC. It translates to CASSIETGGRKQYF.

This clone was found once. V is TRBV28 and J is TRBJ1-1; 8 positions agree with TRBD1. The CDR3 spans 16 residues. The germline V gene encodes CDR1 MDHEN and CDR2 SYDVKM. The junction had 10 bases not matched to a gene; V was cut back by 4 bases and J by 3 bases. CDR3 DNA sequence: TGTGCCAGCAGTTCAGGGGGCGGGGGTGTGGACACTGAAGCTTTCTTT. It is translated as CASSSGGGGVDTEAFF.

The chain recombines TRBV15 with TRBJ1-1; TRBD1 might be the D (5 bases). CDR1 is LNHNV, CDR2 YYDKDF, per germline (reference sequence). V shed 6 bases and J shed 2 bases, with 16 bases lying between them. This CDR3 is 15 amino acids long. CDR3 sequence (DNA): TGTGCCACCAGTGAGATAGGGGCCAGAAACACTGAAGCTTTCTTT. It translates to CATSEIGARNTEAFF.

The chain employs TRBV11-2 and TRBJ2-5, with D possibly TRBD2 on 7 matching bases. Germline V lookup: CDR1 SGHAT, CDR2 FQNNGV. This CDR3 region has 14 residues. V lost 3 bases and J lost 5, with 13 bases in between. The CDR3: CASSFGRGGETQYF. The CDR3 DNA reads as TGTGCCAGCAGCTTCGGTAGGGGGGGCGAGACCCAGTACTTC. The whole variable domain, filled in from reference TRBV11-2 and TRBJ2-5, reads EAGVAQSPRYKIIEKRQSVAFWCNPISGHATLYWYQQILGQGPKLLIQFQNNGVVDDSQLPKDRFSAERLKGVDSTLKIQPAKLEDSAVYLCASSFGRGGETQYFGPGTRLLVL.